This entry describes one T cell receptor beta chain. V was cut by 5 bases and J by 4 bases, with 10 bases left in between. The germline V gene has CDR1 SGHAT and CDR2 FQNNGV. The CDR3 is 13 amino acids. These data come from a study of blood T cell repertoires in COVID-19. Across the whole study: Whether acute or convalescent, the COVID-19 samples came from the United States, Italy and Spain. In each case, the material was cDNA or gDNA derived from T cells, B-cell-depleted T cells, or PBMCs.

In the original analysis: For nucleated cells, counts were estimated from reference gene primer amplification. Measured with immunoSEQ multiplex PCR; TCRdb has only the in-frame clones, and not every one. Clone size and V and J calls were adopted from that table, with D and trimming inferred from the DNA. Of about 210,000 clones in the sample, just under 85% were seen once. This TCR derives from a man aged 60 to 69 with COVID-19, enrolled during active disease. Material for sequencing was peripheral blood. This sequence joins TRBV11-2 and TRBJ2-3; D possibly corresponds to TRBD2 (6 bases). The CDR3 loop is CASSLGGSDTQYF. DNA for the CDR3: TGTGCCAGCAGCCTCGGAGGGTCAGATACGCAGTATTTT.